A single sample is the source of the 22 T cell receptor beta chains below, sequenced in a study of blood T cell repertoires in COVID-19. Sequencing was performed with immunoSEQ multiplex PCR; in TCRdb, only in-frame clones are kept and a portion is missing. The table shows more than 250,000 clones, with around 88% occurring only once. The source material was PBMCs or T cells enriched from blood (not recorded which). These receptors were obtained from a woman between 40 and 50 years old with acute COVID-19.

The chain is built from TRBV9 and TRBJ1-5; 7 bases are a match to TRBD1. Looked up from germline, CDR1 is SGDLS and CDR2 is YYNGEE. J gave up 8 bases and V 2 bases, and 7 bases lay outside the gene matches. The CDR3 is 14 amino acids. In nucleotides, the CDR3 is TGTGCCAGCAGCGTTGGGACAGCATACGAGCCCCAGCATTTT. Protein sequence: CASSVGTAYEPQHF.

This clone appeared once. The chain joins TRBV19 to TRBJ1-1; no definite D call. CDR1 and CDR2 (germline): LNHDA, SQIVND (reference sequence). V dropped 3 bases and J dropped 0 bases, with 8 bases sitting between them. The CDR3 runs to 14 residues. Here the CDR3 DNA reads TGTGCCAGTAGTATTTCTGAGATGAACACTGAAGCTTTCTTT. It encodes CASSISEMNTEAFF.

The chain combines TRBV24-1 with TRBJ1-1, with TRBD1 matching over 7 bases. Germline V CDR1 and CDR2: KGHDR, SFDVKD. After removal of 3 bases from V and 5 bases from J, the junction contained 8 bases not matched to a gene. The CDR3 has 15 residues. CDR3 sequence: CATSDNEQGRTEAFF. In DNA, the CDR3 is TGTGCCACCAGTGATAACGAACAGGGGCGGACTGAAGCTTTCTTT.

The rearrangement uses TRBV19 and TRBJ2-2; 8 nucleotides align to TRBD1. The V gene end was trimmed by 5 bases and the J gene end by 6 bases; junction bases not matched to a gene: 5. Germline V gene lookup returns CDR1 LNHDA and CDR2 SQIVND (reference sequence). The CDR3 has 14 amino acids. CDR3 nucleotides: TGTGCCAGTAGTCCAAGACAGGGGTCCGGGGAGCTGTTTTTT. This encodes CASSPRQGSGELFF.

V usage is TRBV10-2 and J usage is TRBJ1-4; D is undetermined. Germline V gives CDR1 WSHSY, CDR2 SAAADI. Deletions cut 6 bases from V and 5 bases from J, with 16 bases between. This CDR3 contains 15 residues. The CDR3 DNA reads as TGCGCCAGCAGCCGAACGGAGGACTACAATGAAAAACTGTTTTTT. Translating gives CASSRTEDYNEKLFF.

The chain carries TRBV6-5 and TRBJ2-7, with 9 bases lining up with TRBD1. There are 14 residues in the CDR3. V was pared by 5 bases and J by 4 bases, with 6 bases of the junction left unmatched. From germline, CDR1 is MNHEY and CDR2 SVGAGI. The DNA for the CDR3 is TGTGCCAGCAGTCATACGGGACAGGGTTACGAGCAGTACGTC. This sequence encodes CASSHTGQGYEQYV.

J is TRBJ1-5 and V is TRBV30; 7 bases are a match to TRBD1. The germline V gene encodes CDR1 GTSNPN and CDR2 SVGIG (reference sequence). CDR3 length: 13 residues. Trimming at V came to 5 bases and at J to 0 bases, leaving 1 base not matched to a gene. In DNA form, the CDR3 reads TGTGCCTGGGGGACAGATAGCAATCAGCCCCAGCATTTT. This codes for CAWGTDSNQPQHF.

This clone was recorded only once. The chain joins TRBV11-2 to TRBJ1-2, with a weak D call TRBD1 (5 bases). From germline, CDR1 is SGHAT and CDR2 FQNNGV. Trimming removed 5 bases at V and 4 bases at J, with 23 bases between. There are 17 residues in the CDR3. The CDR3 loop is CASSDVVRLAGGYGYTF. Here the CDR3 DNA reads TGTGCCAGCAGCGACGTCGTGAGGCTGGCGGGGGGCTATGGCTACACCTTC.

V and J are TRBV7-8 and TRBJ2-3, with D hard to call. CDR3 size: 13 residues. Trimming pared 5 bases from V and 6 bases from J, leaving 12 bases between. Germline V gene data show CDR1 as SGHVS and CDR2 as FQNEAQ. CDR3 bases: TGTGCCAGCAGCCCCCAACCCCGGGATACGCAGTATTTT. Its translation: CASSPQPRDTQYF.

This chain joins TRBV15 and TRBJ1-4; D perhaps matches TRBD1 (6 bases). V was cut by 0 bases and J by 8 bases, with 16 bases left in between. In germline, CDR1 is LNHNV, CDR2 YYDKDF (reference sequence). This CDR3 is 16 amino acids long. The chain's CDR3 is CATSRDLQGSSEKLFF. CDR3 nucleotide sequence: TGTGCCACCAGCAGAGACCTTCAGGGGAGTAGCGAAAAACTGTTTTTT.

J is TRBJ2-2 and V is TRBV3-1 (or the pseudogene TRBV3-2); tentative D call: TRBD1 (6 bases). The V end was cut by 4 bases, the J end by 7 bases, with 7 bases between. This CDR3 region has 12 residues. The germline CDR1 and CDR2 sequences are LGHDT and YNNKEL (reference sequence). This CDR3 reads CASSRTDGELFF. The CDR3 DNA reads TGTGCCAGCAGCCGGACAGACGGGGAGCTGTTTTTT.

This chain joins TRBV7-9 and TRBJ2-3; 7 bases agree with TRBD1. The germline V gene has CDR1 SEHNR and CDR2 FQNEAQ (reference sequence). The J segment lost 0 bases and the V segment lost 1 base, leaving 4 bases of the junction unmatched. CDR3 length equals 16 residues. This chain's CDR3 is CASSLGGTASTDTQYF. DNA of the CDR3: TGTGCCAGCAGCTTAGGGGGGACAGCTAGCACAGATACGCAGTATTTT.

V and J are TRBV6-5 and TRBJ2-3; D is uncertain. CDR3 length equals 13 residues. The germline V gene has CDR1 MNHEY and CDR2 SVGAGI. The V and J ends lost 6 bases and 1 base respectively, with 8 bases between them. The CDR3 spells CASRITGTDTQYF. In DNA form, the CDR3 reads TGTGCCAGCAGGATAACAGGCACAGATACGCAGTATTTT.

This chain connects TRBV9 to TRBJ2-1, with 13 bases matching TRBD2. The V gene end was trimmed by 0 bases and the J gene end by 5 bases; junction bases not matched to a gene: 5. The CDR3 is 17 amino acids. Per the germline V gene, CDR1 is SGDLS and CDR2 is YYNGEE. CDR3 in DNA: TGTGCCAGCAGCGTAGCTACTAGCGGGAGGGGGGACAATGAGCAGTTCTTC. It encodes CASSVATSGRGDNEQFF.

The chain combines TRBV14 with TRBJ2-5; 9 nucleotides match TRBD1. This CDR3 has 16 amino acids. With 3 bases clipped from V and 5 bases from J, the junction kept 10 bases outside the gene matches. Germline V CDR1 and CDR2: SGHDN, FVKESK. CDR3 in amino acids: CASSHGPQGAWETQYF. CDR3 coding DNA: TGTGCCAGCAGCCACGGGCCACAGGGGGCGTGGGAGACCCAGTACTTC.

This chain links TRBV29-1 with TRBJ2-7, with D possibly being TRBD2 (5 bases). Germline loops: CDR1 SQVTM, CDR2 ANQGSEA. V gave up 5 bases and J gave up 2 bases, with 19 bases separating them. There are 15 residues in the CDR3. The CDR3 reads CSVLSMVYGAYEQYF. The CDR3 coding sequence is TGCAGCGTTTTAAGTATGGTGTACGGGGCCTACGAGCAGTACTTC.

The chain links TRBV5-1 to TRBJ1-5, with 7 bases lining up with TRBD1. V lost 0 bases and J lost 6; bases outside the gene matches: 12. The CDR3 consists of 17 residues. Germline V gene lookup returns CDR1 SGHRS and CDR2 YFSETQ. CDR3 protein: CASSLGPTGAESQPQHF. Written as DNA, the CDR3 is TGCGCCAGCAGCTTGGGCCCAACAGGGGCCGAGAGTCAGCCCCAGCATTTT.

The V call is TRBV6-6, the J call TRBJ1-1, with D perhaps TRBD1 (6 bases). This CDR3 is built from 13 residues. Germline-derived CDR1 and CDR2 are MNHNY and SVGAGI (reference sequence). The V gene lost 9 bases and the J gene lost 3 bases, with 14 bases spanning the gap. Here the CDR3 reads CASLRGADTEAFF. The CDR3 DNA reads as TGTGCCAGTCTACGGGGGGCCGACACTGAAGCTTTCTTT.

The chain recombines TRBV6-1 with TRBJ1-5, with D possibly being TRBD1 (5 bases). There are 15 residues in the CDR3. Trimming took 2 bases from V and 5 from J, leaving 13 bases between them. In germline, CDR1 is MNHNS, CDR2 SASEGT. DNA for the CDR3: TGTGCCAGCAGTGAACTAACAGGCAGTCATCAGCCCCAGCATTTT. This codes for CASSELTGSHQPQHF.

The chain has TRBV28 and TRBJ1-2; 9 nucleotides match TRBD1. In germline, CDR1 is MDHEN, CDR2 SYDVKM. After removal of 7 bases from V and 5 bases from J, the junction contained 5 bases not matched to a gene. This CDR3 spans 13 amino acids. CDR3 coding DNA: TGTGCCAGCACCCCGGGACAGGGTTATGGCTACACCTTC. As protein: CASTPGQGYGYTF.

The V call is TRBV18, the J call TRBJ2-1; 13 bases align to TRBD2. The CDR3 covers 16 residues. Germline V gene sequence: CDR1 KGHSH, CDR2 LQKENI. V shed 2 bases and J 9 bases; nucleotides not matched to a gene: 7. This chain's CDR3 is CASSPTSGRAPGEQFF. As DNA, the CDR3 is TGTGCCAGCTCACCAACTAGCGGGAGGGCTCCAGGTGAGCAGTTCTTC.

The rearrangement uses TRBV18 and TRBJ1-6; TRBD1 matches 10 bases. The ends lost 3 bases at V and 7 bases at J; junction bases unmatched: 12. The CDR3 is 18 residues long. Per germline, CDR1 KGHSH and CDR2 LQKENI. The DNA for the CDR3 is TGTGCCAGCTCACCGCCGACAGGGGGCCCTTCCGGAAATTCACCCCTCCACTTT. This translates into CASSPPTGGPSGNSPLHF.